The 8 T cell receptor beta chains below come from one sample, sequenced in a study of blood T cells in healthy people across ages. Alongside a J-beta primer mix, a sample-barcoded 5' primer served in a second PCR lasting about 7 to 11 cycles. TCRdb used MiXCR to reprocess the 5' RACE reads, holding one entry per CDR3 protein. The data hold fewer than 2,000,000 distinct CDR3 sequences, with more than 35% observed a single time. The specimen was blood. The origin of the receptors is a human donor in good health.

This clonotype was detected only a few times. The rearrangement uses TRBV11-2 and TRBJ2-4; 10 bases line up with TRBD2. The J call may be mistaken, given a closer DNA end match to TRBJ2-7. In germline, CDR1 is SGHAT, CDR2 FQNNGV. The CDR3 has 17 amino acids. The CDR3 is CASSLAGWSGGAVEQYF. For the CDR3, the DNA is TGTGCCAGCAGCTTAGCGGGTTGGAGCGGGGGGGCCGTCGAGCAGTACTTC.

The V call is TRBV29-1, the J call TRBJ2-5; 7 bases align to TRBD1. CDR1 is SQVTM and CDR2 is ANQGSEA in the germline V gene. Trimming removed 7 bases from V and 3 bases from J; junction bases left unmatched: 5. The CDR3 covers 12 residues. The CDR3 bases are TGCAGCGGAGGGGGCTGGGAAGAGACCCAGTACTTC. Amino acid sequence: CSGGGWEETQYF.

This clonotype was found a few times. This chain uses TRBV2 with TRBJ2-3; TRBD2 is a possible D gene (5 bases). Trimming stripped 4 bases from V and 6 bases from J, with 17 bases between. CDR3 length: 15 amino acids. Germline V gives CDR1 SNHLY, CDR2 FYNNEI. The CDR3 region is CASSARFGEMDTQYF. For the CDR3, the DNA is TGTGCCAGCAGTGCCCGTTTTGGGGAGATGGATACGCAGTATTTT.

The chain links TRBV7-8 to TRBJ2-7; possibly TRBD1 for D (6 bases). Germline V gene data show CDR1 as SGHVS and CDR2 as FQNEAQ. Deletions cut 5 bases from V and 1 base from J, with 18 bases between. CDR3 length: 16 residues. The CDR3 DNA sequence: TGTGCCAGCAGCGTCCTTCCCGGGACACATTCCTACGAGCAGTACTTC. It codes for CASSVLPGTHSYEQYF.

The chain joins TRBV4-3 to TRBJ1-5; possibly TRBD1 for D (5 bases). The CDR3 contains 15 residues. Germline CDR1 reads LGHNA; CDR2 reads YSLEER. Deletions cut 0 bases from V and 10 bases from J, with 16 bases between. The CDR3 loop is CASSQEPRDPNPQHF. Here the CDR3 DNA reads TGCGCCAGCAGCCAAGAGCCTCGGGACCCCAATCCCCAGCATTTT.

This clonotype showed up many times. This chain uses TRBV13 with TRBJ2-7, with D perhaps matching TRBD2 (6 bases). CDR1 and CDR2 from the germline V gene are PRHDT and FYEKMQ (reference sequence). The CDR3 loop spans 13 amino acids. Trimming pared 0 bases from V and 5 bases from J, leaving 8 bases between. CDR3 sequence reads: CASSLGRGDEQYF. The CDR3 region has the DNA TGTGCCAGCAGCTTAGGCCGCGGGGACGAGCAGTACTTC.

Worth noting for this clonotype: A much larger clone differs by one base, so this may be a read error. The J gene is TRBJ1-5, the V gene TRBV4-3; D gene unclear. CDR3 size: 15 residues. Trimming removed 0 bases from V and 1 base from J, with 7 bases in between. Germline V gene sequence: CDR1 LGHNA, CDR2 YSLEER. DNA of the CDR3: TGCGCCAGCAGCCAAGATGAACGGAGCAATCAGCCCCAGCATTTT. It encodes CASSQDERSNQPQHF.

V gene TRBV24-1 combines with J gene TRBJ2-1; the D is unclear. Germline assignment: CDR1 KGHDR and CDR2 SFDVKD. The CDR3 covers 13 residues. V was pared by 2 bases and J by 7 bases, with 8 bases between. The CDR3 nucleotides are TGTGCCACCAGTGATTCTCATTGGAATGAGCAGTTCTTC. Its protein product is CATSDSHWNEQFF.